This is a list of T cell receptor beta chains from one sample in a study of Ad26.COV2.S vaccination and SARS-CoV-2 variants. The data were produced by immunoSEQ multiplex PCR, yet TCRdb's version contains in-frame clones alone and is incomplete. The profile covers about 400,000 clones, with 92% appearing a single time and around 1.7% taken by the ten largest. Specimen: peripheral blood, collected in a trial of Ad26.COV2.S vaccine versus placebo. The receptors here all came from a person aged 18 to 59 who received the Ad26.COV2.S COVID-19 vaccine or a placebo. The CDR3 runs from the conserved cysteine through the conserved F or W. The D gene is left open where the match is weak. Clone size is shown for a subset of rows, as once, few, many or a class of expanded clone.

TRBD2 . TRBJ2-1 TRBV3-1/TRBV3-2 CASSLWLAGGNYNEQFF TGTGCCAGCAGCCTATGGCTAGCGGGGGGAAACTACAATGAGCAGTTCTTC
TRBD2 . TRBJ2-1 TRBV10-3 CAISEGRGGYNEQFF TGTGCCATCAGTGAGGGGCGGGGAGGGTACAATGAGCAGTTCTTC
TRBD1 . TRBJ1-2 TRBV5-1 CASSLDRGQGAYGYTF TGCGCCAGCAGCTTGGATCGGGGACAGGGGGCCTATGGCTACACCTTC
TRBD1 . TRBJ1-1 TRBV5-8 CASSLLGTGAIEAFF TGTGCCAGCAGCTTACTCGGGACAGGGGCCATTGAAGCTTTCTTT
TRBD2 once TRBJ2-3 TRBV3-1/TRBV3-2 CASSQDRDSGGVTDTQYF TGTGCCAGCAGCCAAGATCGGGATAGCGGGGGGGTAACAGATACGCAGTATTTT
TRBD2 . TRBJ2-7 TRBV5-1 CASSLNQRGNDEQYF TGCGCCAGCAGCTTGAACCAGCGGGGTAACGACGAGCAGTACTTC
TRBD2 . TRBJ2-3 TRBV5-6 CASSLARVWGGVADTQYF TGTGCCAGCAGCTTGGCCAGGGTGTGGGGGGGTGTCGCAGATACGCAGTATTTT
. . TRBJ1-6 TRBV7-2 CASSLAGIRSPLHF TGTGCCAGCAGCTTAGCAGGGATTAGATCACCCCTCCACTTT
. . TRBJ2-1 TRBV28 CASSLRGGAAEQFF TGTGCCAGCAGTTTACGAGGGGGGGCGGCTGAGCAGTTCTTC
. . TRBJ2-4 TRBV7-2 CASIEDIKIAKNIQYF TGTGCCAGCATCGAGGACATTAAAATAGCCAAAAACATTCAGTACTTC
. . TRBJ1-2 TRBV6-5 CASSKTGYYGYTF TGTGCCAGCAGCAAAACAGGGTACTATGGCTACACCTTC
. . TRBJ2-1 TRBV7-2 CASSLWGRSSYNEQFF TGTGCCAGCAGCTTATGGGGCCGAAGCTCCTACAATGAGCAGTTCTTC
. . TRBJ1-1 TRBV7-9 CASSLLENTEAFF TGTGCCAGCAGCTTACTTGAGAACACTGAAGCTTTCTTT
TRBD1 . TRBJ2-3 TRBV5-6 CASSLDRGSRDTQYF TGTGCCAGCAGCCTCGACAGGGGATCTCGAGATACGCAGTATTTT
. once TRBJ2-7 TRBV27 CASSLRYNSYEQYF TGTGCCAGCAGTTTACGGTATAACTCCTACGAGCAGTACTTC
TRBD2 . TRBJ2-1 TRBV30 CAWSVLAGSNEQFF TGTGCCTGGAGTGTACTAGCGGGGAGCAATGAGCAGTTCTTC
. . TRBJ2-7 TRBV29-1 CSVMTFSSYEQYF TGCAGCGTAATGACGTTCTCCTCCTACGAGCAGTACTTC
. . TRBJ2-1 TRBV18 CASSSLATQRDRDSSYNEQFF TGTGCCAGCTCATCACTCGCGACCCAAAGGGACCGGGATAGCTCCTACAATGAGCAGTTCTTC
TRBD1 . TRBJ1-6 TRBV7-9 CASIMTGGYNSPLHF TGTGCCAGCATCATGACAGGGGGCTATAATTCACCCCTCCACTTT
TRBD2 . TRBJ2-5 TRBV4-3 CASSQVSFPDLAGGSDETQYF TGCGCCAGCAGCCAAGTCAGTTTTCCTGACCTAGCGGGGGGATCGGATGAGACCCAGTACTTC
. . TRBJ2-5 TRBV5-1 CASIGTGETQYF TGCGCCAGCATCGGAACTGGCGAGACCCAGTACTTC
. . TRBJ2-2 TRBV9 CASSVGGGTGELFF TGTGCCAGCAGCGTAGGAGGAGGGACCGGGGAGCTGTTTTTT
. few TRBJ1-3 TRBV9 CASSVDAGLRNTIYF TGTGCCAGCAGCGTAGATGCAGGGTTACGAAACACCATATATTTT
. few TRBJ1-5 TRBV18 CASSLDSQPQHF TGTGCCAGCTCACTCGACAGTCAGCCCCAGCATTTT
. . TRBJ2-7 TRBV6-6 CASRDNYEQYF TGTGCCAGCAGGGACAACTACGAGCAGTACTTC
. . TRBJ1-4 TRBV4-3 CASSQEWEATNEKLFF TGCGCCAGCAGCCAAGAATGGGAAGCAACTAATGAAAAACTGTTTTTT
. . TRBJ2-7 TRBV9 CASAAGWDATYEQYF TGTGCCAGCGCAGCAGGGTGGGACGCCACCTACGAGCAGTACTTC
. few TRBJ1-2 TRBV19 CASSISQNYGYTF TGTGCCAGTAGTATATCTCAAAACTATGGCTACACCTTC
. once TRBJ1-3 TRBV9 CASSGTGAGNTIYF TGTGCCAGCAGCGGCACAGGCGCTGGAAACACCATATATTTT
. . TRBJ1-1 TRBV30 CAWRSGAFRTEAFF TGTGCCTGGAGGTCAGGGGCCTTCCGGACTGAAGCTTTCTTT
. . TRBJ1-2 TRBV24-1 CATSDSLDGYGYTF TGTGCCACCAGTGACTCTTTGGACGGTTATGGCTACACCTTC
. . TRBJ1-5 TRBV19 CASSTSGARRQPQHF TGTGCCAGTAGTACCTCCGGGGCGCGAAGGCAGCCCCAGCATTTT
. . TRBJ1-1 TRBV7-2 CASSTRTVKNTEAFF TGTGCCAGCAGCACAAGGACAGTGAAGAACACTGAAGCTTTCTTT
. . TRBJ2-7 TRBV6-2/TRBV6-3 CASSSILEQYF TGTGCCAGCAGTTCGATTCTCGAGCAGTACTTC
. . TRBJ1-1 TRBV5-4 CASSVQGIRTEAFF TGTGCCAGCAGCGTGCAGGGTATTCGCACTGAAGCTTTCTTT
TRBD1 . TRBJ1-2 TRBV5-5 CASSRIQGAYRRGYTF TGTGCCAGCAGCCGGATACAGGGGGCCTATCGTCGTGGCTACACCTTC
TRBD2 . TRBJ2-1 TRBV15 CATSRALAGGLDEQFF TGTGCCACCAGCAGAGCTCTAGCGGGGGGGTTGGATGAGCAGTTCTTC
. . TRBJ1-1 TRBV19 CASSIGVNTEAFF TGTGCCAGTAGTATTGGGGTTAACACTGAAGCTTTCTTT
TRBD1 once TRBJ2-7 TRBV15 CATSRTGLSYEQYF TGTGCCACCAGCCGGACAGGGCTAAGCTACGAGCAGTACTTC
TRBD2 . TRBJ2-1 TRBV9 CASSDVTSLKQFF TGTGCCAGCAGCGATGTGACTAGCTTGAAGCAGTTCTTC
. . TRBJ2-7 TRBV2 CASIGYLSYEQYF TGTGCCAGCATCGGGTATCTCTCCTACGAGCAGTACTTC
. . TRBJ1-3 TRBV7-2 CASSLSRYSGNTIYF TGTGCCAGCAGCTTATCAAGGTACTCTGGAAACACCATATATTTT
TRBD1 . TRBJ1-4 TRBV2 CASRDRTNEKLFF TGTGCCAGCAGGGACAGGACTAATGAAAAACTGTTTTTT
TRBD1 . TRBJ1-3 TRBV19 CASSMGTGGVSGNTIYF TGTGCCAGTAGTATGGGGACAGGGGGTGTCTCTGGAAACACCATATATTTT
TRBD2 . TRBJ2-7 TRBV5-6 CASSFRTSGGNYEQYF TGTGCCAGCAGCTTTCGGACTAGCGGGGGGAACTACGAGCAGTACTTC
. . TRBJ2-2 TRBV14 CASSRKLGALALLLTGELFF TGTGCCAGCAGCCGAAAGCTTGGGGCGCTTGCATTATTACTCACCGGGGAGCTGTTTTTT
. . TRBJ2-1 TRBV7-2 CASSPHNEQFF TGTGCCAGCAGCCCACACAATGAGCAGTTCTTC
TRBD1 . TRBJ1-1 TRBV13 CASSGDRDKAFF TGTGCCAGCAGCGGGGACAGGGATAAAGCTTTCTTT
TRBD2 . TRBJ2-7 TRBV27 CASGGGGPNEQYF TGTGCCAGCGGGGGCGGGGGGCCCAACGAGCAGTACTTC
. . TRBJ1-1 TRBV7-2 CASSLGGRGEAFF TGTGCCAGCAGCTTAGGAGGGAGGGGTGAAGCTTTCTTT
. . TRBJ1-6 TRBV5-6 CASSLAGRLTPLHF TGTGCCAGCAGCTTGGCGGGCCGTCTCACACCCCTCCACTTT
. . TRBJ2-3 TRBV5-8 CASSSDFGDTDTQYF TGTGCCAGCAGCTCCGACTTTGGGGACACAGATACGCAGTATTTT
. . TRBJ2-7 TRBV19 CASSMVTSYEQYF TGTGCCAGTAGTATGGTGACCTCCTACGAGCAGTACTTC
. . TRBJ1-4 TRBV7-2 CASSLAGAGREKLFF TGTGCCAGCAGCTTAGCGGGGGCAGGTCGGGAAAAACTGTTTTTT
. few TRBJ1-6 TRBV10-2 CASSQSTGHRYSPLHF TGCGCCAGCAGTCAATCCACCGGACATCGGTATTCACCCCTCCACTTT
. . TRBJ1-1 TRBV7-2 CASSPLGTKNTEAFF TGTGCCAGCAGCCCTCTGGGGACAAAGAACACTGAAGCTTTCTTT
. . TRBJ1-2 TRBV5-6 CASSLMFLDGYTF TGTGCCAGCAGCTTGATGTTTCTGGATGGCTACACCTTC
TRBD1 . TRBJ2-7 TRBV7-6 CASSQRQGSYEQYF TGTGCCAGCAGCCAACGACAGGGATCCTACGAGCAGTACTTC